This T cell receptor (beta chain) was retrieved from a study of preoperative IRX-2 immunotherapy in early breast cancer. Treatment indicated: preoperative locoregional IRX-2 cytokine immunotherapy. Samples came from a phase Ib trial of preoperative locoregional IRX-2 cytokine immunotherapy. Using immunoSEQ multiplex PCR, the repertoire was profiled, and TCRdb retains in-frame clones only, with some absent. The data show about 33,000 clones, just under 90% seen once. The sequence was collected from a human donor with breast cancer. The source material was tumor tissue, sampled after IRX-2 immunotherapy.

This CDR3 is CSVMGHRNTEAFF. The CDR3 DNA sequence: TGCAGCGTGATGGGACACAGAAACACTGAAGCTTTCTTT. The chain couples TRBV29-1 to TRBJ1-1; D might be TRBD1 (6 bases). V gave up 6 bases and J gave up 2 bases, with 13 bases separating them. The CDR3 contains 13 residues. Germline assignment: CDR1 SQVTM and CDR2 ANQGSEA. The variable domain in full, completed from reference TRBV29-1 and TRBJ1-1, reads SAVISQKPSRDICQRGTSLTIQCQVDSQVTMMFWYRQQPGQSLTLIATANQGSEATYESGFVIDKFPISRPNLTFSTLTVSNMSPEDSSIYLCSVMGHRNTEAFFGQGTRLTVV.